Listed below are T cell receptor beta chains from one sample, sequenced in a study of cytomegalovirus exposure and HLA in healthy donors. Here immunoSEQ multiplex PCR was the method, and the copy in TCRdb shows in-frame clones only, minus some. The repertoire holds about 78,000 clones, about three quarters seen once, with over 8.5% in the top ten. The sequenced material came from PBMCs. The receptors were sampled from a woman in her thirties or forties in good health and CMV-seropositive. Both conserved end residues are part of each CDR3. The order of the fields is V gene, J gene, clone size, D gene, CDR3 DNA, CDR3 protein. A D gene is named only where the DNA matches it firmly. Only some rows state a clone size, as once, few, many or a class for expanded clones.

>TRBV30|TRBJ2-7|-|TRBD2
TGTGCCTGGAGTGAAGCGGGAGGTGGTGCCTACGAGCAGTACTTC
CAWSEAGGGAYEQYF
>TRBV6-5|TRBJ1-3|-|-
TGTGCCAGCAGTTACTCTCCCCCCAGCTCTGGAAACACCATATATTTT
CASSYSPPSSGNTIYF
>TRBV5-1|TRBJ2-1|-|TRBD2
TGCGCCAGCAATTCCGGGACTAGCGGGGGGGTCTCCAATGAGCAGTTCTTC
CASNSGTSGGVSNEQFF
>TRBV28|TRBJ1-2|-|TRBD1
TGTGCCAGCCTGGGGTTGCAGGGGGCGGACTATGGCTACACCTTC
CASLGLQGADYGYTF
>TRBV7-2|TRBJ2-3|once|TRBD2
TGTGCCAGCAGCTTCCTAGCGGGGGGGCAGGCAGATACGCAGTATTTT
CASSFLAGGQADTQYF
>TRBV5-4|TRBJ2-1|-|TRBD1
TGTGCCAGCAGCCCGGGACAGGGCGGCGATGAGCAGTTCTTC
CASSPGQGGDEQFF
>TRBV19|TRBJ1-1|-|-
TGTGCCAGTAGTATAGGGGCGGCGGGAGCTTTCTTT
CASSIGAAGAFF
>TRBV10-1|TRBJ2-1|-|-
TGCGCCAGCAGTGAGTCGGGAGGCCAGAACAATGAGCAGTTCTTC
CASSESGGQNNEQFF
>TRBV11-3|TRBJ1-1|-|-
TGTGCCAGCAGCTTGGGGACGGGAGAGTATGACACTGAAGCTTTCTTT
CASSLGTGEYDTEAFF
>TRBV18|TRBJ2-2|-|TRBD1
TGTGCCAGCTCACCCGGACAGGTGGGATATGGCGGGGAGCTGTTTTTT
CASSPGQVGYGGELFF
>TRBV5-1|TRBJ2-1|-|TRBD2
TGCGCCAGCAGCCAACTGGGACTAGTTAACGATGAGCAGTTCTTC
CASSQLGLVNDEQFF
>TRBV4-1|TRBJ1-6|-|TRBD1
TGCGCCAGCAGCCAAGGAGGGGACAGGAACTATTCACCCCTCCACTTT
CASSQGGDRNYSPLHF
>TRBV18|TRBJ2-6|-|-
TGTGCCAGCTCTGAATCCACCGGGGGAAGCTCTGGGGCCAACGTCCTGACTTTC
CASSESTGGSSGANVLTF
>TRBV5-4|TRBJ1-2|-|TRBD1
TGTGCCAGCAGCTTACCGGGACAGGGGGATGTCTATGGCTACACCTTC
CASSLPGQGDVYGYTF
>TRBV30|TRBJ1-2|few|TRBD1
TGTGCCTGGAGTACTGGGACAGCGATAATTTCCTACACCTTC
CAWSTGTAIISYTF
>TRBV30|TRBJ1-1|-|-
TGTGCCTGGAGTGGAGGGGGCACTGAAGCTTTCTTT
CAWSGGGTEAFF
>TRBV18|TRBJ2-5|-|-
TGTGCCAGCTCACCATTTGAGGGAGGTGAGACCCAGTACTTC
CASSPFEGGETQYF
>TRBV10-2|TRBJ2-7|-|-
TGCGCCAGCGGCCAGTGGGGGCCGGTCGGCGAGCAGTACTTC
CASGQWGPVGEQYF
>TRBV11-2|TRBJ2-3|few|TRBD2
TGTGCCAGCAGCTTATTATCCGGGAGGTCCACAGATACGCAGTATTTT
CASSLLSGRSTDTQYF
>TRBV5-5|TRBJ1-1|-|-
TGTGCCAGCAGCCTGACAGGGAACACTGAAGCTTTCTTT
CASSLTGNTEAFF
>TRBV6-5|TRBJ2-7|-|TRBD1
TGTGCCAGCAGTTCCGGACAGGGCGGCGAGCAGTACTTC
CASSSGQGGEQYF
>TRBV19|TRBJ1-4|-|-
TGTGCCAGTAACAGGGTTAATGAAAAACTGTTTTTT
CASNRVNEKLFF
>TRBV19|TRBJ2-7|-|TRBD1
TGTGCCAGTAGTAGCATGGGACAGCCCTACGAGCAGTACTTC
CASSSMGQPYEQYF
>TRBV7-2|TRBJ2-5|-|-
TGTGCCAGCAGCTTAGGCAGTCAAGAGACCCAGTACTTC
CASSLGSQETQYF
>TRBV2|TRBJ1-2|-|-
TGTGCCAGCAATATTTATGGCTACACCTTC
CASNIYGYTF
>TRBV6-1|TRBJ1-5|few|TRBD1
TGTGCCAGCAGTAGGACAGGACAAGGGAGTCAGCCCCAGCATTTT
CASSRTGQGSQPQHF
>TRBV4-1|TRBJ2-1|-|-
TGCGCCAGCAGCCAGGGACTGGTAAATGATGAGCAGTTCTTC
CASSQGLVNDEQFF
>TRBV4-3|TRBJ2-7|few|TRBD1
TGCGCCAGCAGCCAAGAATACAGGGGTGTCAACGAGCAGTACTTC
CASSQEYRGVNEQYF
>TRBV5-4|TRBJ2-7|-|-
TGTGCCAGCAGCTTGGGCGGGGCCTCCGGCTACGAGCAGTACTTC
CASSLGGASGYEQYF
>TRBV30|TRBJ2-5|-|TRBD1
TGTGCCTGGAGCGACAGGGCGAGGGGCCAAGAGACCCAGTACTTC
CAWSDRARGQETQYF
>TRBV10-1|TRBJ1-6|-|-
TGCGCCAGCAGTGCCCAGGTTAATTCACCCCTCCACTTT
CASSAQVNSPLHF
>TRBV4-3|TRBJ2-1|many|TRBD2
TGCGCCAGCAGCCCTTGGACTAGCGCCAATGAGCAGTTCTTC
CASSPWTSANEQFF
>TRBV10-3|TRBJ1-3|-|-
TGTGCCATCAGGAACCAGACCAACACCCGGGACACCGATGAAAGATTCTCTGGAAACACCATATATTTT
CAIRNQTNTRDTDERFSGNTIYF
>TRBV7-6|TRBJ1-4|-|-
TGTGCCAGCAGCGAAGCGCATGAGGGCTCTAATGAAAAACTGTTTTTT
CASSEAHEGSNEKLFF
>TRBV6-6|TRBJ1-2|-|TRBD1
TGTGCCAGCAGTTACGTCCCTGACAGGGCGGGCTACACCTTC
CASSYVPDRAGYTF
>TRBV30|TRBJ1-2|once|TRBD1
TGTGCCTGGAGTGCCCAGGGGGCAAACTATGGCTACACCTTC
CAWSAQGANYGYTF
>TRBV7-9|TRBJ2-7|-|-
TGTGCCAGCAGCCCCTCGGTACCGTCCTACGAGCAGTACTTC
CASSPSVPSYEQYF
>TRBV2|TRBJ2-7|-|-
TGTGCCAGCAGTCAATTCTACGAGCAGTACTTC
CASSQFYEQYF
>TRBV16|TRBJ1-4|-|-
TGTGCCAGCAGCCGCGGACAGTATAATGAAAAACTGTTTTTT
CASSRGQYNEKLFF
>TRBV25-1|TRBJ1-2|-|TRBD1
TGTGCCAGCAGCCCTGGACAGGGGGCGCGGGGGTCTGGCTACACCTTC
CASSPGQGARGSGYTF
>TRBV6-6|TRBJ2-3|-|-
TGTGCCAGCACCCCCTCAGGCGTAACTAGCACAGATACGCAGTATTTT
CASTPSGVTSTDTQYF
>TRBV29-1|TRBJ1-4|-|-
TGCAGCGTGGGGGAGGGGGAAAAACTGTTTTTT
CSVGEGEKLFF
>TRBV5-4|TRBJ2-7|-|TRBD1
TGTGCCAGCAGCAACCCGGGACAGGGAAACGAGCAGTACTTC
CASSNPGQGNEQYF
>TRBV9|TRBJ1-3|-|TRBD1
TGTGCCAGCAGCGCAAACCGACAGGGGACTGGAAACACCATATATTTT
CASSANRQGTGNTIYF